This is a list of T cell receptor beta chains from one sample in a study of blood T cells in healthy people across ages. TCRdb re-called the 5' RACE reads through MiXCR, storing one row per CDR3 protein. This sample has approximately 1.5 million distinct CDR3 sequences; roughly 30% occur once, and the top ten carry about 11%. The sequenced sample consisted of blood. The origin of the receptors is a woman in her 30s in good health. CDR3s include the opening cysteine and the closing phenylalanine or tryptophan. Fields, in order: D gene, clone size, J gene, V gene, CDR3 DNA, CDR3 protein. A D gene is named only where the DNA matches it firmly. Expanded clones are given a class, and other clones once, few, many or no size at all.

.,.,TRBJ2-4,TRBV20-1,TGCAGCGCTAGGCCCCGAGGGGACAAAAACATTCAGTACTTC,CSARPRGDKNIQYF
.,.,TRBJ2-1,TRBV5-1,TGCGCCAGCAGCTTGGATGAGTACAATGGGCAGTTCTTC,CASSLDEYNGQFF
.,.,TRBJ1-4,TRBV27,TGTGCCAGCGGATCAACGGTTTTGGGCGAAAAACTGTTTTTT,CASGSTVLGEKLFF
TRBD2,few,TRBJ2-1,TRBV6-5,TGTGCCAGCAGTTCGCGACTAGCGGGAGATGCCTACAATGAGCAGTTCTTC,CASSSRLAGDAYNEQFF
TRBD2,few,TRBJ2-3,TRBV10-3,TGTGCCATCAGTGCCGGGACTAGCGGGGGTACAGATACGCAGTATTTT,CAISAGTSGGTDTQYF
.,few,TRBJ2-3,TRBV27,TGTGCCAGCAGACCCGTGAGCACAGATACGCAGTATTTT,CASRPVSTDTQYF
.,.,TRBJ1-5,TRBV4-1,TGCGCCAGCAGCCAAGAGGCCAGATCAAATCAGCCCCAGCATTTT,CASSQEARSNQPQHF
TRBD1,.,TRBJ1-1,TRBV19,TGTGCCAGTAGTACCCGGGACAGGGATGCTTTCTTT,CASSTRDRDAFF
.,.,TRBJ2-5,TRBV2,TGTGCCAGCAGCCCCGCAAAGCGGGACCAAGAGACCCAGTACTTC,CASSPAKRDQETQYF
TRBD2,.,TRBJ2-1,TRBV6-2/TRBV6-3,TGTGCCAGCAGTTACGGACTAGCGGGGACAATTGAGCAGTTCTTC,CASSYGLAGTIEQFF
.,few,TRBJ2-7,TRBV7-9,TGTGCCAGCAGCTTAGCCCAAAGAGGGGAGCAGTACTTC,CASSLAQRGEQYF
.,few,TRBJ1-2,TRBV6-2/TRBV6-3,TGTGCCAGCAGTTTTCCCGGGGGGAATGGCTACACCTTC,CASSFPGGNGYTF
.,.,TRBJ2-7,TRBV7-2,TGTGCCAGCAGCTTAGCTTTCAGGGACGAGCAGTACTTC,CASSLAFRDEQYF
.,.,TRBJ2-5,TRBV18,TGTGCCAGCTCACGGGACAAACAAGAGACCCAGTACTTC,CASSRDKQETQYF
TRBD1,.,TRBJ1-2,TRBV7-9,TGTGCCAGCAGCACCTTAGGGGGCGGCTCCACTCAATCAAACTATGGCTACACCTTC,CASSTLGGGSTQSNYGYTF
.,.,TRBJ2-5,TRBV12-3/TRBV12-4,TGTGCCAGCACCCTTCGGAGCCAAGAGACCCTGTACTTC,CASTLRSQETLYF
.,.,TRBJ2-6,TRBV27,TGTGCCAGCAGTTTCGTAGGGGGTGCTGGGGCCAACATCCTGACTTTC,CASSFVGGAGANILTF
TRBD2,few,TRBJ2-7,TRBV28,TGTGCCAGCAGTTCTTTCTGGGCGAGATCGCGGGAGAAGCTCTACGAGCAGTACTTC,CASSSFWARSREKLYEQYF
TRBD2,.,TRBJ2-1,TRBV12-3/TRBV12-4,TGTGCCAGCAGTTCTAGCGGGGTACCGGCAGGAGAGCAGTTCTTC,CASSSSGVPAGEQFF
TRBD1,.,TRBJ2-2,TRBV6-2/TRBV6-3,TGTGCCAGCAGTCGATTACAGGGGCAGGGCACCGGGGAGCTGTTTTTT,CASSRLQGQGTGELFF
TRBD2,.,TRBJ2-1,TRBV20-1,TGCAGTGCTAGAGTACCGGGACTAAAGTACTACAATGAGCAGTTCTTC,CSARVPGLKYYNEQFF
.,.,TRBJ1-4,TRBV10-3,TGTGCCATCAGCCCCGGGACGGCTAATGAAAAACTGTTTTTT,CAISPGTANEKLFF
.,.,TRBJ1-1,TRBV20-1,TGCAGTGCTAGTACCGGGCTAAACACTGTAGCTTTCTTT,CSASTGLNTVAFF
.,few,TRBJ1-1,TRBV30,TGTGCCTGGGCATACACTGAAGCTTTCTTT,CAWAYTEAFF
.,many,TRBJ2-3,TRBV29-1,TGCAGCGTCAAAGGGGGGCTCACAGATACGCAGTATTTT,CSVKGGLTDTQYF
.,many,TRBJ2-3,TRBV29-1,TGCAGCGTTGCTCCGGGGATGGACACAGATACGCAGTATTTT,CSVAPGMDTDTQYF
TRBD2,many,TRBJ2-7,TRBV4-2,TGTGCCAGCAGCCAAGACATGGTTGCGGGAGTGTGGGAGCAGTACTTC,CASSQDMVAGVWEQYF
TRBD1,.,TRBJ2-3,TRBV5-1,TGCGCCAGCAGCTTTCGACCCGGGACAGTAACAGATACGCAGTATTTT,CASSFRPGTVTDTQYF
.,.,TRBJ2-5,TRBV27,TGTGCCAGCAGTTTATTCGGGGGCATGGGGACTACCCCAGAGACCCAGTACTTC,CASSLFGGMGTTPETQYF
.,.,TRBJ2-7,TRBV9,TGTGCCAGCAGCGTAGAGGCCAGGGGCTCCTACGAGCAGTACTTC,CASSVEARGSYEQYF
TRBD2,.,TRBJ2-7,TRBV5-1,TGCGCCAGCAGCTGGGGGACTAGCGACTACGAGCAGTACTTC,CASSWGTSDYEQYF
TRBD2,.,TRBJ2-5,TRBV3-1,TGTGCCAGCAGCCAAGTACCGGGGGGGCGGGAGACCCAGTACTTC,CASSQVPGGRETQYF
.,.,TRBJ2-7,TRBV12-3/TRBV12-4,TGTGCCAGTCTCCGTTTCCCAAGCTCCTACGAGCAGTACTTC,CASLRFPSSYEQYF
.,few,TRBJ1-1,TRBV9,TGTGCCAGCAGGGGAAAGGGTGCGAGCACTGAAGCTTTCTTT,CASRGKGASTEAFF
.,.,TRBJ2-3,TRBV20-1,TGCAGTGTGGGACGGGGTCCAGATACGCAGTATTTT,CSVGRGPDTQYF
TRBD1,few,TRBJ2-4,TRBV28,TGTGCCAGCAGGCCACAGGGGAGTTTAAACATTCAGTACTTC,CASRPQGSLNIQYF
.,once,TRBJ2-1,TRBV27,TGTGCCAGCAGTTTAGTTGTGGGAGGGGGGAGCTCCTACAATGAGCAGTTCTTC,CASSLVVGGGSSYNEQFF
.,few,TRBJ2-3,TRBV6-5,TGTGCCAGCAGTTACTCGGAGGGGGATAGAACGCAGTATTTT,CASSYSEGDRTQYF
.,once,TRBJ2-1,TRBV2,TGTGCCAGCAGTGAAATGGGTAGTGACTACAATGAGCAGTTCTTC,CASSEMGSDYNEQFF
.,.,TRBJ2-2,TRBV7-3,TGTGCCAGCAGCCACGAGACCGGGGAGCTGTTTTTT,CASSHETGELFF
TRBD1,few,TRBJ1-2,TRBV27,TGTGCCAGCAGTTCCCAACGCGAGACAGGGCCTGGCTACACCTTC,CASSSQRETGPGYTF
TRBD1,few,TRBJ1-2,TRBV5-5,TGTGCCAGCAGCTTGCTGGGGACAGGATATGGCTACACCTTC,CASSLLGTGYGYTF
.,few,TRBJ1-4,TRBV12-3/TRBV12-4,TGTGCCAGCAGGGGGACTTTTAATGAAAAACTGTTTTTT,CASRGTFNEKLFF
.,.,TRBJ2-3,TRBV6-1,TGTGCCAGCATGAGCCTCCTCGTCAGGGATACGCAGTATTTT,CASMSLLVRDTQYF
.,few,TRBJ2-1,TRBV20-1,TGCAGTGCTAGTCACCTGCGGAGCTCCTACAATGAGCAGTTCTTC,CSASHLRSSYNEQFF
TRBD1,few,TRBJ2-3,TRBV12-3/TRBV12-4,TGTGCCAGCAGTTTCACAGGGGGAGTCTTTGCAGATACGCAGTATTTT,CASSFTGGVFADTQYF
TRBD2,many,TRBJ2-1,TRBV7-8,TGTGCCAGCAGCTCCCTCAGGGCTAGCGGGAGCTCCTACAATGAGCAGTTCTTC,CASSSLRASGSSYNEQFF
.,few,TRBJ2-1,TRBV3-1,TGTGCCAGCAGCCATGGGGTTCTTACTTACAATGAGCAGTTCTTC,CASSHGVLTYNEQFF
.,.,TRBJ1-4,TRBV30,TGTGCCTGGAGTGTACATAACGAAAAACTGTTTTTT,CAWSVHNEKLFF
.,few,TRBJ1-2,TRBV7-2,TGTGCCAGCAGCGGGACCCCCGGTTACGTGGAGGGCTACACCTTC,CASSGTPGYVEGYTF
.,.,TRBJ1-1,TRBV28,TGTGCCAGCAGGGCCCCAATGTTGGGGGTCGACACTGAAGCTTTCTTT,CASRAPMLGVDTEAFF
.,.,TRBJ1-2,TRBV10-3,TGTGCCATCAGTGAGGGGCAGGGAGGCTACACCTTC,CAISEGQGGYTF
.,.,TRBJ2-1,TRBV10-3,TGTGCCATCAGAGGGGACTCCAGCTCCTACAATGAGCAGTTCTTC,CAIRGDSSSYNEQFF
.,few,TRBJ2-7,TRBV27,TGTGCCAGCAGTTTTCAAAACTCCCTTCTGAGGCCCTACGAGCAGTACTTC,CASSFQNSLLRPYEQYF
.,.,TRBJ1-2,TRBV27,TGTGCCAGCAGTCCACCGGGGCAAGGGGAAGGCTACACCTTC,CASSPPGQGEGYTF